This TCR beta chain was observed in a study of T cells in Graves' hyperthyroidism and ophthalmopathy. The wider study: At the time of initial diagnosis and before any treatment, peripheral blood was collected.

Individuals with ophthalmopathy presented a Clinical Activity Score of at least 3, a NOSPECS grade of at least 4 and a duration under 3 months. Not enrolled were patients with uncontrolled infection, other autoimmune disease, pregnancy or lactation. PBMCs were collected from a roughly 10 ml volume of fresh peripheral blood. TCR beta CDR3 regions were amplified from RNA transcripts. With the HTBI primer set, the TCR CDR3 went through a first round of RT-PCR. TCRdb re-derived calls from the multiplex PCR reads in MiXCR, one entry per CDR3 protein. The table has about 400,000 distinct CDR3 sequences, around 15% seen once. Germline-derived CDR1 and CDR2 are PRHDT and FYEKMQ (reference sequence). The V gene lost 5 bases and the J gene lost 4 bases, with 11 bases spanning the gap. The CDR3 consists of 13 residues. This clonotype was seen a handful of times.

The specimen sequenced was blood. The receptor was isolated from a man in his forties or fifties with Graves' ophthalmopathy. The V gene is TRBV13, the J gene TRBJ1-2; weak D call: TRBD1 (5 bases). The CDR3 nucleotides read TGTGCCAGCAGCCCGAGGCAGGGCTATGGCTACACCTTC. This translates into CASSPRQGYGYTF.